One sample yielded the 13 T cell receptor beta chains listed below, sequenced in a study of shared clonotypes between healthy human individuals. The repertoire was sequenced with immunoSEQ multiplex PCR; TCRdb's copy has only in-frame clones and lacks some. The data contain about 1.4 million clones, about 96% of them singletons. Sample: naive CD4+ T cells sorted from blood. Subset defined: CD45RA+ positively selected. The receptors were gathered from a man under 40 in good health.

The chain combines TRBV5-1 with TRBJ1-1; D might be TRBD1 (6 bases). Germline CDR1 SGHRS, CDR2 YFSETQ. With 2 bases removed from V and 3 bases from J, the gap between germline ends came to 23 bases. The CDR3 is 18 residues long. CDR3: CASSLSNGLRGKDTEAFF. The DNA for the CDR3 is TGCGCCAGCAGCTTATCCAACGGCCTCAGGGGTAAAGACACTGAAGCTTTCTTT. Using reference TRBV5-1 and TRBJ1-1 for the parts outside the CDR3, the full variable domain is KAGVTQTPRYLIKTRGQQVTLSCSPISGHRSVSWYQQTPGQGLQFLFEYFSETQRNKGNFPGRFSGRQFSNSRSEMNVSTLELGDSALYLCASSLSNGLRGKDTEAFFGQGTRLTVV.

A single count supports this clone. The chain links TRBV28 to TRBJ1-5, with D possibly TRBD1 on 5 matching bases. Germline CDR1 MDHEN, CDR2 SYDVKM. V dropped 6 bases and J dropped 6 bases, with 18 bases sitting between them. The CDR3 runs 15 residues. CDR3 DNA: TGTGCCAGCAGCTTACCTGCAGGGTCGGGTCAGCCCCAGCATTTT. Translating it yields CASSLPAGSGQPQHF.

The CDR3 here is CASSTLAGGLSYEQYF. Here the CDR3 DNA reads TGTGCCAGCAGCACCCTAGCGGGAGGACTCTCCTACGAGCAGTACTTC. The chain couples TRBV11-1 to TRBJ2-7; TRBD2 matches at 11 bases. The CDR3 loop spans 16 amino acids. CDR1 and CDR2 (germline): SGHAT, FQDESV (reference sequence). With V trimmed by 5 bases and J by 0 bases, 6 bases remained unmatched.

The chain carries TRBV5-1 and TRBJ2-1; possible D gene TRBD1, 5 bases. This CDR3 contains 15 residues. Germline assignment: CDR1 SGHRS and CDR2 YFSETQ. Trimming removed 0 bases from V and 0 bases from J, with 7 bases in between. The CDR3 DNA reads TGCGCCAGCAGCTTGGAGGGGATCTCCTACAATGAGCAGTTCTTC. Protein: CASSLEGISYNEQFF. The full variable domain, rest sourced from reference TRBV5-1 and TRBJ2-1, is KAGVTQTPRYLIKTRGQQVTLSCSPISGHRSVSWYQQTPGQGLQFLFEYFSETQRNKGNFPGRFSGRQFSNSRSEMNVSTLELGDSALYLCASSLEGISYNEQFFGPGTRLTVL.

Regarding this clone: Additional DNA sequences in this sample encode the identical CDR3. This chain's CDR3 is CSASGYNEQFF. The CDR3 coding sequence is TGCAGTGCTAGCGGGTACAATGAGCAGTTCTTC. This chain links TRBV20-1 with TRBJ2-1; D call uncertain. The V end lost 3 bases, the J end lost 4 bases, and 4 bases lay between the germline ends. Germline lookup yields CDR1 DFQATT and CDR2 SNEGSKA (reference sequence). The CDR3 spans 11 residues.

CDR3 protein: CASNKGDLTDTQYF. The CDR3 DNA is TGTGCCAGCAATAAGGGGGACCTAACAGATACGCAGTATTTT. The chain has TRBV9 and TRBJ2-3; D perhaps matches TRBD1 (6 bases). The CDR3 is made up of 14 amino acids. V lost 6 bases and J 3 bases, leaving 14 bases between the germline ends. Germline V lookup: CDR1 SGDLS, CDR2 YYNGEE.

The rearrangement joins TRBV6-5 to TRBJ2-7, with 10 bases that match TRBD1. The junction had 8 bases not matched to a gene; V was cut back by 5 bases and J by 10 bases. The germline CDR1 and CDR2 sequences are MNHEY and SVGAGI. This CDR3 contains 13 residues. Here the CDR3 reads CASSKRQGAFQYF. In DNA, the CDR3 is TGTGCCAGCAGTAAACGACAGGGGGCATTTCAGTACTTC.

The chain combines TRBV25-1 with TRBJ2-5, with TRBD1 matching 7 bases. The J segment lost 7 bases and the V segment lost 4 bases, leaving 9 bases of the junction unmatched. This CDR3 has 14 amino acids. Germline V gene data show CDR1 as MGHDK and CDR2 as SYGVNS. The CDR3 region is CASSVTGIGWTQYF. The CDR3 DNA reads as TGTGCCAGCAGTGTGACAGGGATCGGTTGGACCCAGTACTTC.

The chain links TRBV7-9 to TRBJ2-1, with D possibly TRBD2 on 6 matching bases. The ends were cut back, 5 bases at V and 4 bases at J, with 15 bases in the middle. CDR3 length: 15 amino acids. Germline V lookup: CDR1 SEHNR, CDR2 FQNEAQ (reference sequence). CDR3 nucleotides: TGTGCCAGCAGCCGAACGGGAGAACCGTACAATGAGCAGTTCTTC. Amino acids: CASSRTGEPYNEQFF. The variable domain in full, with the rest retrieved from reference TRBV7-9 and TRBJ2-1, is DTGVSQNPRHKITKRGQNVTFRCDPISEHNRLYWYRQTLGQGPEFLTYFQNEAQLEKSRLLSDRFSAERPKGSFSTLEIQRTEQGDSAMYLCASSRTGEPYNEQFFGPGTRLTVL.

The J gene is TRBJ2-2, the V gene TRBV19; 7 bases are shared with TRBD2. The V gene end was trimmed by 3 bases and the J gene end by 3 bases; junction bases not matched to a gene: 7. The CDR3 loop spans 16 amino acids. Germline V gene lookup returns CDR1 LNHDA and CDR2 SQIVND (reference sequence). The CDR3 loop reads CASSIPLADHTGELFF. CDR3 DNA sequence: TGTGCCAGTAGTATCCCCCTAGCGGATCACACCGGGGAGCTGTTTTTT.

The chain has TRBV6-5 and TRBJ2-7, with TRBD1 identical over 11 bases. The CDR3 is 14 amino acids. Germline CDR1 is MNHEY and CDR2 is SVGAGI. Unmatched junction bases numbered 6, after V lost 6 bases and J lost 5 bases. DNA of the CDR3: TGTGCCAGCAGCAAACCGGGACAGGGGGACGAGCAGTACTTC. It yields the protein CASSKPGQGDEQYF.

This clone was counted between two and nine times. The chain links TRBV27 to TRBJ1-2; D possibly corresponds to TRBD1 (5 bases). Germline values: CDR1 MNHEY, CDR2 SMNVEV (reference sequence). Trimming took 6 bases from V and 2 from J, leaving 10 bases between them. This CDR3 has 13 amino acids. The CDR3 nucleotides read TGTGCCAGCAGCCCGACAGACAACTATGGCTACACCTTC. This codes for CASSPTDNYGYTF.

The chain links TRBV27 to TRBJ2-7; perhaps D is TRBD1 or TRBD2 (5 bases each). V gave up 2 bases and J gave up 6 bases, with 17 bases separating them. Germline values: CDR1 MNHEY, CDR2 SMNVEV (reference sequence). This CDR3 comprises 15 residues. The CDR3 loop reads CASSLTTTGRGEQYF. The CDR3 DNA sequence: TGTGCCAGCAGTTTAACCACGACGGGACGGGGCGAGCAGTACTTC.